Sequencing of this TCR beta chain was carried out in a study of T cells in Graves' hyperthyroidism and ophthalmopathy. At least ten counts were recorded for this clonotype. No antigen is known for it. The CDR3 regions of TCR beta were amplified from RNA transcripts. The primer set for the first-round RT-PCR of the TCR CDR3 was HTBI. TCRdb redid the calling of the multiplex PCR reads with MiXCR, one entry per CDR3 protein. The profile covers about 400,000 distinct CDR3 sequences, with approximately 14% appearing a single time and 11% to 15% taken by the ten largest. V was cut by 5 bases and J by 1 base, with 8 bases left in between. This CDR3 spans 13 amino acids. The V gene's germline CDR1 is MDHEN and CDR2 SYDVKM. Overall study results and limits: Most expanded thyroid clonotypes above 0.001 also appeared in blood.

This receptor was identified in a woman under 30 with Graves' hyperthyroidism. The V gene is TRBV28, the J gene TRBJ1-1; D ambiguous. Sequenced sample: blood. The CDR3 region has the DNA TGTGCCAGCAGTAGGCGGACGAACACTGAAGCTTTCTTT. As protein: CASSRRTNTEAFF. Drawing the rest from reference TRBV28 and TRBJ1-1, the complete variable domain is DVKVTQSSRYLVKRTGEKVFLECVQDMDHENMFWYRQDPGLGLRLIYFSYDVKMKEKGDIPEGYSVSREKKERFSLILESASTNQTSMYLCASSRRTNTEAFFGQGTRLTVV.